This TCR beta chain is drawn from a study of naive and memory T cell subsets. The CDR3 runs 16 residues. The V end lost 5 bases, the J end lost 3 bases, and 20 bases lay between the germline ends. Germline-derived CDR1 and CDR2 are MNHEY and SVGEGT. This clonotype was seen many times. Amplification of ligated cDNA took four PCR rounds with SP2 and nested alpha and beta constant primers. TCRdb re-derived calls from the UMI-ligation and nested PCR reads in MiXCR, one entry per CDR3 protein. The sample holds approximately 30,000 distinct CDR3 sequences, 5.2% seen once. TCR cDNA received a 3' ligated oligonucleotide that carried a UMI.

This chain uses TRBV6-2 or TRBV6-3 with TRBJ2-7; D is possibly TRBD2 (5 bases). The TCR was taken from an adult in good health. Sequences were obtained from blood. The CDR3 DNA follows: TGTGCCAGCAGTACCGCCCCCGGGGTCCTGGGCTACGAGCAGTACTTC. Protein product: CASSTAPGVLGYEQYF.